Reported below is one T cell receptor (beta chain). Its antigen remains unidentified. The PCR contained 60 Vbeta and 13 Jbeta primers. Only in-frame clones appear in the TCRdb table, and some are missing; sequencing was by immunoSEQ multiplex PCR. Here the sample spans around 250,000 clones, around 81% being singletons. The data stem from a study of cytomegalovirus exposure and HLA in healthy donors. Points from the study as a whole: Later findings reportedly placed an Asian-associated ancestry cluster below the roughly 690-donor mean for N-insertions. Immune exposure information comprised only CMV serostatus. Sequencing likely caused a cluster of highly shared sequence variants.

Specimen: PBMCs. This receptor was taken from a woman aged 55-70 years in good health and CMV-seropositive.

CDR3 residues: CASSFAPSLRDSHTDTQYF. As DNA, the CDR3 is TGCGCCAGCAGTTTTGCCCCCTCTCTCCGGGACAGCCACACAGATACGCAGTATTTT. This chain joins TRBV5-1 and TRBJ2-3, with TRBD1 identical over 7 bases. The germline gives CDR1 SGHRS, CDR2 YFSETQ. The CDR3 has 19 residues. Losses at the gene ends were 5 bases for V and 2 bases for J; bases not matched to a gene: 20. Complete variable domain (other parts from reference TRBV5-1 and TRBJ2-3): KAGVTQTPRYLIKTRGQQVTLSCSPISGHRSVSWYQQTPGQGLQFLFEYFSETQRNKGNFPGRFSGRQFSNSRSEMNVSTLELGDSALYLCASSFAPSLRDSHTDTQYFGPGTRLTVL.